The sequence of this T cell receptor (beta chain) was determined in a study of regulatory T cells in long-lasting Graves disease. In this sample, this clonotype turned up many times. The antigen remains undetermined. The TCR beta library used iRepertoire HTBI primers with Arm-PCR amplification of CDR3. TCRdb processed the multiplex PCR reads anew with MiXCR; each CDR3 protein has one entry. The profile shows about 540,000 distinct CDR3 sequences, about 13% of them singletons. Whole-study results and caveats: More public clonotypes were shared by persistent patients (2,741) than by new patients (around 990). Only a small sample size was used, which may have cut accuracy.

Germline loops: CDR1 SQVTM, CDR2 ANQGSEA. The CDR3 covers 13 residues. J gave up 9 bases and V 7 bases, and 5 bases lay outside the gene matches. Time point described: newly diagnosed GD, antithyroid drugs for less than 3 months. There was RNA extracted from PBMCs, and the TCR library was made from it. Separately, the same data were catalogued under a study of T cells in Graves' hyperthyroidism and ophthalmopathy. That study adds: For Graves' hyperthyroidism to be stable, ophthalmopathy could not progress within 18 months. RT-PCR in the first round (using the HTBI primer set) targeted the TCR CDR3.

The receptor was derived from a man aged 25 to 45 with Graves disease. The sample was peripheral blood mononuclear cells (PBMCs), taken at new diagnosis, from a patient treated with antithyroid drugs. The V gene is TRBV29-1, the J gene TRBJ2-1; 14 positions match TRBD2. CDR3 in amino acids: CSAGTSGSGEQFF. CDR3 nucleotides: TGCAGCGCCGGGACTAGCGGGAGTGGTGAGCAGTTCTTC.